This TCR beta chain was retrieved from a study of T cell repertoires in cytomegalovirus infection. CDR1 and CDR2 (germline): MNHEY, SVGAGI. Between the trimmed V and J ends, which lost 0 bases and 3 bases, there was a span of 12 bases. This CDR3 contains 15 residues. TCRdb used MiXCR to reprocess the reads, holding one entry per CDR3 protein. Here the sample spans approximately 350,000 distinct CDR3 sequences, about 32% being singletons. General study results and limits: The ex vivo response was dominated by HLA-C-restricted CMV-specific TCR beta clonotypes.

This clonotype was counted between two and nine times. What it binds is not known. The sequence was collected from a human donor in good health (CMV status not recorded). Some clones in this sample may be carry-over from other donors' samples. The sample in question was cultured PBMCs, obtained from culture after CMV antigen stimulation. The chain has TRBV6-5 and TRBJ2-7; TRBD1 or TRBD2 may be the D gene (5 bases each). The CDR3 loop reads CASSYSGTSLYEQYF. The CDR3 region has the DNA TGTGCCAGCAGTTACTCGGGGACGTCCCTCTACGAGCAGTACTTC.